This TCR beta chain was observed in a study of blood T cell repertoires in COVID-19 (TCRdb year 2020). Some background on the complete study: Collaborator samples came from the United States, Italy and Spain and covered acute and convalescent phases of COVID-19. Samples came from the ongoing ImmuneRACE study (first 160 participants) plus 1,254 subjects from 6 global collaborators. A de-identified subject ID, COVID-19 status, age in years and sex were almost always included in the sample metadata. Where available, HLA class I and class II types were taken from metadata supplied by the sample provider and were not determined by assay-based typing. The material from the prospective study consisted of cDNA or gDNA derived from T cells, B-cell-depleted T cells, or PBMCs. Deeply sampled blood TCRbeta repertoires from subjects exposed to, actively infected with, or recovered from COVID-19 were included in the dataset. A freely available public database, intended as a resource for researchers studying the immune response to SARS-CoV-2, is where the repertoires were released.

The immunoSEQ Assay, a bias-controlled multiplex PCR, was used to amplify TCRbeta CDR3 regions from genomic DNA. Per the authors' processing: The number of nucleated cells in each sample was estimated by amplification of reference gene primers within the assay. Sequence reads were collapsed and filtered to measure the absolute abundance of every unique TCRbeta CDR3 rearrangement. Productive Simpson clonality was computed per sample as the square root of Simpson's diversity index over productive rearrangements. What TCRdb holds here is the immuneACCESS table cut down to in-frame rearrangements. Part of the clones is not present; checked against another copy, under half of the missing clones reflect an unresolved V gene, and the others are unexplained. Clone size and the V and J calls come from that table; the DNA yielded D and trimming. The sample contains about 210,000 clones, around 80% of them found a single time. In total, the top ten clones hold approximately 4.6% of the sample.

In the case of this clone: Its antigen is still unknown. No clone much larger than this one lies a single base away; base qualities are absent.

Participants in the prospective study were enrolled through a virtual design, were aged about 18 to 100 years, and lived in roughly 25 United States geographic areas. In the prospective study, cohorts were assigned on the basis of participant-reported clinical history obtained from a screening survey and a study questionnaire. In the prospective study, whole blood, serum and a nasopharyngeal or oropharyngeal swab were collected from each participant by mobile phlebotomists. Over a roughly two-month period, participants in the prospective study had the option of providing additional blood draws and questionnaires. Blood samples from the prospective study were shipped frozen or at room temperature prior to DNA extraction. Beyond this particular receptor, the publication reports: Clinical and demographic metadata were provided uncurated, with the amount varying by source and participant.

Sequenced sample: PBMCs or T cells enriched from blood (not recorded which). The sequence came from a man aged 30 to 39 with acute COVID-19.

The CDR3 region has the sequence CASSLSGKGGYTF. The bases read TGTGCCAGCAGTTTATCGGGGAAGGGCGGCTACACCTTC. The rearranged chain carries TRBV6-5 and TRBJ1-2, with the D gene not confidently named. V and J are truncated by 4 bases and 8 bases respectively, leaving an intervening sequence of 14 bases. Based on the germline V gene, the CDR1 and CDR2 sequences are MNHEY and SVGAGI. The CDR3 contains 13 residues, cysteine and phenylalanine counted. Just CDR3 DNA is preserved here, 39 bases in frame from base 1.